The 21 T cell receptor beta chains listed next were all sequenced from one sample in a study of T cell repertoires in cytomegalovirus infection. One entry per CDR3 protein, called by TCRdb with MiXCR from the reads. This table holds more than 400,000 distinct CDR3 sequences, 26% found once. The specimen was PBMCs. The receptors shown here come from a human donor in good health (CMV status not recorded). Some clones in this sample may be carry-over from other donors' samples.

The J gene is TRBJ2-7, the V gene TRBV7-6; D possibly matches TRBD1 or TRBD2 (5 bases each). The CDR3 sequence is 14 residues long. CDR1 is SGHVS, CDR2 FNYEAQ, per germline. Trimming took 5 bases from V and 2 from J, leaving 13 bases between them. Here the CDR3 DNA reads TGTGCCAGCAGCCTCCGGGACCGAACCTACGAGCAGTACTTC. This codes for CASSLRDRTYEQYF.

This clonotype was counted only a few times. The chain has TRBV2 and TRBJ1-2, with D hard to call. Trimming cost V 2 bases and J 8 bases, with 18 bases left between them. This CDR3 comprises 15 residues. The germline gives CDR1 SNHLY, CDR2 FYNNEI. CDR3 nucleotide sequence: TGTGCCAGCAGTGAATATCACCGCGAAGGTGGGGGCTACACCTTC. Translated: CASSEYHREGGGYTF. The complete variable domain, with remaining parts taken from reference TRBV2 and TRBJ1-2, reads EPEVTQTPSHQVTQMGQEVILRCVPISNHLYFYWYRQILGQKVEFLVSFYNNEISEKSEIFDDQFSVERPDGSNFTLKIRSTKLEDSAMYFCASSEYHREGGGYTFGSGTRLTVV.

This clonotype was seen a handful of times. V and J are TRBV20-1 and TRBJ1-2, with D possibly TRBD1 on 5 matching bases. The ends were cut back, 8 bases at V and 8 bases at J, with 15 bases in the middle. CDR3 length equals 11 residues. Germline V CDR1 and CDR2: DFQATT, SNEGSKA (reference sequence). The CDR3 DNA sequence: TGCAGTCCTGGAGGGGCCCTAGGCTACACCTTC. Encoded protein: CSPGGALGYTF.

This clonotype occurred a few times. The genes are TRBV6-5 and TRBJ1-3, with D perhaps TRBD1 (6 bases). Trimming took 6 bases from V and 0 from J, leaving 12 bases between them. The CDR3 sequence is 15 residues long. Germline V gene lookup returns CDR1 MNHEY and CDR2 SVGAGI. The CDR3 DNA is TGTGCCAGCAGGACTACAGGGAACTCTGGAAACACCATATATTTT. Protein: CASRTTGNSGNTIYF.

This clonotype was counted at least ten times. V gene TRBV7-2 combines with J gene TRBJ1-5; a weak D match, TRBD1 (5 bases). The CDR3 is 15 amino acids. Trimming cost V 6 bases and J 7 bases, with 19 bases left between them. CDR1 is SGHTA and CDR2 is FQGNSA in the germline V gene. The DNA of the CDR3 is TGTGCCAGCAGTCGGGACTCCTCATCCGGCCAGCCCCAGCATTTT. Translated, it gives CASSRDSSSGQPQHF.

The J gene is TRBJ2-7, the V gene TRBV20-1; D possibly corresponds to TRBD2 (6 bases). V lost 4 bases and J lost 4, with 26 bases in between. The CDR3 covers 17 residues. CDR1 DFQATT and CDR2 SNEGSKA come from the germline V gene (reference sequence). The CDR3: CSATPADWRWGTYEQYF. The DNA for the CDR3 is TGCAGTGCTACCCCAGCCGACTGGCGGTGGGGGACTTACGAGCAGTACTTC.

The chain uses TRBV6-2 or TRBV6-3 and TRBJ2-7; TRBD1 aligns across 7 bases. Germline V gene lookup returns CDR1 MNHEY and CDR2 SVGEGT. The CDR3 loop spans 16 amino acids. In nucleotides, the CDR3 is TGTGCCAGCAGTTACTCCCCAGGGACAGCCCAATACGTGCAGTACGTC. Encoded protein: CASSYSPGTAQYVQYV.

J is TRBJ1-3 and V is TRBV5-8, with TRBD1 identical over 7 bases. This CDR3 region has 14 residues. The ends lost 0 bases at V and 9 bases at J; junction bases unmatched: 6. CDR1 SGHTS and CDR2 YDEGEE come from the germline V gene. The chain's CDR3 is CASSLVSGGSTIYF. The CDR3 nucleotides read TGTGCCAGCAGCTTGGTGTCAGGGGGGAGCACCATATATTTT.

The rearrangement uses TRBV20-1 and TRBJ2-1; 8 bases align to TRBD2. Germline assignment: CDR1 DFQATT and CDR2 SNEGSKA (reference sequence). The CDR3 has 15 residues. The J segment lost 2 bases and the V segment lost 1 base, leaving 4 bases of the junction unmatched. The CDR3 region is CSARATSGAYNEQFF. DNA for the CDR3: TGCAGTGCTAGAGCTACTAGCGGCGCCTACAATGAGCAGTTCTTC.

V and J are TRBV20-1 and TRBJ1-2, with 9 bases fitting TRBD1. There are 14 residues in the CDR3. CDR1 and CDR2 from the germline V gene are DFQATT and SNEGSKA (reference sequence). Trimming removed 6 bases from V and 7 bases from J; junction bases left unmatched: 12. CDR3: CSAPSGQGQSGYTF. The CDR3 DNA is TGCAGTGCGCCCTCCGGACAGGGGCAGTCTGGCTACACCTTC.

This clonotype was observed a handful of times. The V call is TRBV19, the J call TRBJ1-5; a weak D match, TRBD1 (5 bases). Germline V CDR1 and CDR2: LNHDA, SQIVND (reference sequence). V shed 10 bases and J shed 0 bases, with 16 bases lying between them. The CDR3 has 15 residues. CDR3 nucleotide sequence: TGTGCCACTTCATCAGCGGGGGGTAGCAATCAGCCCCAGCATTTT. Translation: CATSSAGGSNQPQHF.

The chain carries TRBV6-1 and TRBJ2-1; 10 nucleotides line up with TRBD2. The trim removed 5 bases at V and 3 bases at J, leaving 4 bases unmatched. The V gene's germline CDR1 is MNHNS and CDR2 SASEGT. The length of the CDR3 is 15 residues. The CDR3 bases are TGTGCCAGCAGTTCACAGCGGGAGGGCTACAATGAGCAGTTCTTC. The encoded protein is CASSSQREGYNEQFF.

The table lists this clonotype with many counts. The chain carries TRBV7-2 and TRBJ2-1; no clear D. The CDR3 is 15 residues long. Trimming removed 0 bases from V and 0 bases from J, with 6 bases in between. CDR1 is SGHTA, CDR2 FQGNSA, per germline. The CDR3 sequence: CASSLAASSYNEQFF. CDR3 in DNA: TGTGCCAGCAGCTTAGCGGCCAGCTCCTACAATGAGCAGTTCTTC.

This sequence joins TRBV4-1 and TRBJ2-7; no definite D call. Between the trimmed V and J ends, which lost 0 bases and 0 bases, there was a span of 21 bases. Germline assignment: CDR1 MGHRA and CDR2 YSYEKL. The CDR3 loop spans 19 amino acids. The CDR3 DNA follows: TGCGCCAGCAGCCAAGATTGGGTGAACCCAGGAAGGAGCTCCTACGAGCAGTACTTC. Translating gives CASSQDWVNPGRSSYEQYF.

The CDR3 protein is CASRSNLDSNIQYF. The CDR3 nucleotides are TGCGCCAGCAGATCTAACCTAGACTCGAACATTCAGTACTTC. The gene calls are TRBV5-1 and TRBJ2-4; D is uncertain. This CDR3 has 14 amino acids. CDR1 is SGHRS and CDR2 is YFSETQ in the germline V gene. V lost 5 bases and J lost 7, with 16 bases in between.

There are a few counts of this clonotype. The rearrangement joins TRBV10-3 to TRBJ2-2, with D hard to call. Germline V gives CDR1 ENHRY, CDR2 SYGVKD. V was cut by 2 bases and J by 0 bases, with 10 bases left in between. The CDR3 covers 16 residues. CDR3 bases: TGTGCCATCAGTGAGCAAGGCCTCGCGAACACCGGGGAGCTGTTTTTT. Translation gives CAISEQGLANTGELFF.

Here the CDR3 reads CASSPGDWRNQPQHF. The CDR3 DNA is TGTGCCAGCAGTCCCGGGGACTGGAGGAATCAGCCCCAGCATTTT. This rearrangement joins TRBV28 to TRBJ1-5; TRBD1 is a possible D gene (5 bases). The germline V gene encodes CDR1 MDHEN and CDR2 SYDVKM. V was trimmed by 5 bases and J by 4 bases, leaving 15 bases between them. There are 15 residues in the CDR3. Supplemented by reference TRBV28 and TRBJ1-5, the full variable domain reads DVKVTQSSRYLVKRTGEKVFLECVQDMDHENMFWYRQDPGLGLRLIYFSYDVKMKEKGDIPEGYSVSREKKERFSLILESASTNQTSMYLCASSPGDWRNQPQHFGDGTRLSIL.

This clonotype has just a few counts. The chain joins TRBV6-2 or TRBV6-3 to TRBJ1-1; a weak D match, TRBD1 (5 bases). CDR3 length: 17 residues. Trimming removed 2 bases from V and 1 base from J, with 17 bases in between. CDR1 and CDR2 (germline): MNHEY, SVGEGT. The CDR3 reads CASSYNVPRQSNTEAFF. The CDR3 DNA reads TGTGCCAGCAGTTACAACGTCCCACGACAGTCGAACACTGAAGCTTTCTTT.

This clonotype turned up a few times. This chain connects TRBV5-5 to TRBJ2-6, with D perhaps TRBD1 (5 bases). Per germline, CDR1 SGHKS and CDR2 YYEKEE (reference sequence). V lost 4 bases and J lost 3, with 11 bases in between. This CDR3 has 15 residues. This CDR3 is CASSILRVGANVLTF. CDR3 DNA sequence: TGTGCCAGCAGCATTCTCAGGGTTGGGGCCAACGTCCTGACTTTC.

This sequence joins TRBV7-6 and TRBJ1-4; D unclear. Germline V gene sequence: CDR1 SGHVS, CDR2 FNYEAQ. V was clipped by 5 bases and J by 2 bases, with 6 bases between them. CDR3 length: 13 residues. CDR3 residues: CASSPQTNEKLFF. CDR3 coding DNA: TGTGCCAGCAGCCCCCAGACTAATGAAAAACTGTTTTTT.

The chain is built from TRBV24-1 and TRBJ2-1; D may be TRBD1 or TRBD2 (5 bases each). The CDR3 runs to 13 residues. Germline V gene data show CDR1 as KGHDR and CDR2 as SFDVKD. V lost 10 bases and J 0 bases, leaving 9 bases between the germline ends. CDR3 residues: CATRGLSYNEQFF. DNA of the CDR3: TGTGCCACTCGGGGCCTCTCCTACAATGAGCAGTTCTTC.